This is a list of T cell receptor beta chains from one sample in a study of CXCR3-negative and CXCR3-positive naive CD8 T cells. TCRdb reprocessed the 5' RACE reads, keeping one entry per CDR3 protein, no DNA. In total, the table holds about 6,700 distinct CDR3 sequences. The sequenced sample consisted of naive CXCR3+ CD8+ T cells from blood. The receptor set was obtained from a human donor in good health. Some clones in this sample may be carry-over from other donors' samples. Both conserved end residues are part of each CDR3. Each record gives: clone size, J gene, V gene, CDR3 protein. Clone size is shown for a subset of rows, as once, few, many or a class of expanded clone.

clone_size: NA; j_call: TRBJ1-5; v_call: TRBV28; cdr3_aa: CASSLRRYNQPQHF
clone_size: NA; j_call: TRBJ1-1; v_call: TRBV20-1; cdr3_aa: CSAMRALNTEAFF
clone_size: NA; j_call: TRBJ2-1; v_call: TRBV20-1; cdr3_aa: CSARFYNEQFF
clone_size: NA; j_call: TRBJ2-3; v_call: TRBV14; cdr3_aa: CASSQARDTQYF
clone_size: NA; j_call: TRBJ1-2; v_call: TRBV6-2/TRBV6-3; cdr3_aa: CASSYPGQIYGYTF
clone_size: NA; j_call: TRBJ2-5; v_call: TRBV10-3; cdr3_aa: CAISVGLVWYF
clone_size: NA; j_call: TRBJ1-1; v_call: TRBV25-1; cdr3_aa: CASSEGAAGTEAFF
clone_size: medium-sized; j_call: TRBJ1-1; v_call: TRBV20-1; cdr3_aa: CSARPWDREGTEAFF
clone_size: NA; j_call: TRBJ2-1; v_call: TRBV5-1; cdr3_aa: CASSPDRYNEQFF
clone_size: NA; j_call: TRBJ2-3; v_call: TRBV20-1; cdr3_aa: CSARDPRTSGYTDTQYF
clone_size: NA; j_call: TRBJ1-1; v_call: TRBV28; cdr3_aa: CASSGGAVVWPEAFF
clone_size: medium-sized; j_call: TRBJ2-1; v_call: TRBV20-1; cdr3_aa: CSARDPGGLGLVVNEQFF
clone_size: NA; j_call: TRBJ1-6; v_call: TRBV7-6; cdr3_aa: CASSLRQIGSYNSPLHF
clone_size: NA; j_call: TRBJ2-1; v_call: TRBV21-1; cdr3_aa: CASSSGHNEQFF
clone_size: NA; j_call: TRBJ2-5; v_call: TRBV25-1; cdr3_aa: CASSMKGKETQYF
clone_size: medium-sized; j_call: TRBJ2-1; v_call: TRBV6-6; cdr3_aa: CASTRGPLAGASSYNEQFF
clone_size: NA; j_call: TRBJ1-3; v_call: TRBV11-1; cdr3_aa: CATQGLSGNTIYF
clone_size: NA; j_call: TRBJ1-2; v_call: TRBV6-6; cdr3_aa: CASDVGSGGYTF
clone_size: NA; j_call: TRBJ1-1; v_call: TRBV27; cdr3_aa: CASSQGTTEAFF
clone_size: medium-sized; j_call: TRBJ2-7; v_call: TRBV21-1; cdr3_aa: CASSPLTLRYEQYF
clone_size: medium-sized; j_call: TRBJ2-1; v_call: TRBV20-1; cdr3_aa: CSAGTGEDNEQFF
clone_size: medium-sized; j_call: TRBJ2-7; v_call: TRBV29-1; cdr3_aa: CSVRGRGRLAGVEQYF
clone_size: NA; j_call: TRBJ2-7; v_call: TRBV9; cdr3_aa: CASSNGLSYEQYF
clone_size: NA; j_call: TRBJ2-4; v_call: TRBV3-1; cdr3_aa: CASSLGDIQYF
clone_size: NA; j_call: TRBJ2-7; v_call: TRBV20-1; cdr3_aa: CSASPSGTVYEQYF
clone_size: medium-sized; j_call: TRBJ2-5; v_call: TRBV29-1; cdr3_aa: CSVLALFGTQYF
clone_size: NA; j_call: TRBJ1-2; v_call: TRBV4-3; cdr3_aa: CASSPDRALGVNYGYTF
clone_size: NA; j_call: TRBJ2-1; v_call: TRBV29-1; cdr3_aa: CSVQRGLAGGINEQFF
clone_size: medium-sized; j_call: TRBJ2-7; v_call: TRBV14; cdr3_aa: CASSLGYGSTYEQYF
clone_size: medium-sized; j_call: TRBJ1-6; v_call: TRBV21-1; cdr3_aa: CASTTGGGGRNSPLHF
clone_size: NA; j_call: TRBJ1-1; v_call: TRBV12-3/TRBV12-4; cdr3_aa: CASRPSRAANTEAFF
clone_size: medium-sized; j_call: TRBJ1-1; v_call: TRBV18; cdr3_aa: CASSPAGQGFTEAFF
clone_size: medium-sized; j_call: TRBJ1-3; v_call: TRBV29-1; cdr3_aa: CSVGGGGIGNTIYF
clone_size: medium-sized; j_call: TRBJ1-1; v_call: TRBV29-1; cdr3_aa: CSVEESGEAFF
clone_size: medium-sized; j_call: TRBJ2-1; v_call: TRBV12-3/TRBV12-4; cdr3_aa: CASSLVTSVFDEQFF
clone_size: medium-sized; j_call: TRBJ2-7; v_call: TRBV4-2; cdr3_aa: CASSQDQGGAYEQYF
clone_size: medium-sized; j_call: TRBJ1-5; v_call: TRBV29-1; cdr3_aa: CSVSGTGDQPQHF
clone_size: NA; j_call: TRBJ2-6; v_call: TRBV29-1; cdr3_aa: CSVESESGANVLTF
clone_size: medium-sized; j_call: TRBJ2-7; v_call: TRBV30; cdr3_aa: CAWGDSAYEQYF
clone_size: NA; j_call: TRBJ1-1; v_call: TRBV7-2; cdr3_aa: CASSPRGGYTEAFF
clone_size: medium-sized; j_call: TRBJ2-7; v_call: TRBV5-1; cdr3_aa: CASSLVGQGTSYEQYF
clone_size: NA; j_call: TRBJ2-7; v_call: TRBV27; cdr3_aa: CASSPYQLGQQYF
clone_size: medium-sized; j_call: TRBJ2-7; v_call: TRBV10-3; cdr3_aa: CAISDPGGRHYEQYF
clone_size: medium-sized; j_call: TRBJ2-5; v_call: TRBV6-5; cdr3_aa: CASSPSGGGQETQYF
clone_size: medium-sized; j_call: TRBJ2-7; v_call: TRBV20-1; cdr3_aa: CSAIRTSGVSEQYF
clone_size: NA; j_call: TRBJ2-7; v_call: TRBV9; cdr3_aa: CASSAGQGFSYEQYF
clone_size: NA; j_call: TRBJ2-3; v_call: TRBV29-1; cdr3_aa: CSVLTGGLGDTQYF
clone_size: NA; j_call: TRBJ1-2; v_call: TRBV27; cdr3_aa: CASSPMTANYGYTF
clone_size: NA; j_call: TRBJ2-4; v_call: TRBV19; cdr3_aa: CASSIWGLDAKNIQYF
clone_size: NA; j_call: TRBJ2-5; v_call: TRBV29-1; cdr3_aa: CSVGLGGETQYF
clone_size: medium-sized; j_call: TRBJ2-3; v_call: TRBV6-5; cdr3_aa: CASSYSPGTQYF